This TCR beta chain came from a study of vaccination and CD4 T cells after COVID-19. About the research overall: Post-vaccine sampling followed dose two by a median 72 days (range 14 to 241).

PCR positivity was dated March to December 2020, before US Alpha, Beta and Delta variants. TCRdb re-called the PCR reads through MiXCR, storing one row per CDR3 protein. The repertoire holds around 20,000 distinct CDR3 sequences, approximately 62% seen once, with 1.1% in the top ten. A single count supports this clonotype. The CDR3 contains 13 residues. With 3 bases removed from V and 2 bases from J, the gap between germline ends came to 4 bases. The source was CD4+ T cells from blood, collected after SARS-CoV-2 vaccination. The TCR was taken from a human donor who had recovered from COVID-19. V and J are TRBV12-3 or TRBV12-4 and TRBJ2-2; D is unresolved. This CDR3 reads CASSFGNTGELFF. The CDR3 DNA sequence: TGTGCCAGCAGTTTCGGAAACACCGGGGAGCTGTTTTTT.